Shown below are 25 T cell receptor beta chains from a single sample sequenced in a study of OX40 agonist ivuxolimab in advanced cancers. Method: immunoSEQ multiplex PCR; TCRdb's copy keeps in-frame clones and lacks some. The sample carries roughly 50,000 clones, roughly 80% recorded once. The material sequenced was CD4+ or CD8+ T cells sorted from blood, taken in a trial of the OX40 agonist ivuxolimab. The receptors were gathered from an adult with an advanced solid tumor such as melanoma, head and neck, liver or kidney cancer.

The rearrangement uses TRBV28 and TRBJ2-3; 9 nucleotides align to TRBD1. The germline V gene has CDR1 MDHEN and CDR2 SYDVKM. After removal of 6 bases from V and 13 bases from J, the junction contained 5 bases not matched to a gene. The CDR3 covers 11 residues. In DNA, the CDR3 is TGTGCCAGCAGGAGGGACAGGGAGGAGTATTTT. It encodes CASRRDREEYF.

This clone appeared a single time. V gene TRBV14 combines with J gene TRBJ1-1; the D is unclear. The V gene lost 5 bases and the J gene lost 4 bases, with 11 bases spanning the gap. Germline V CDR1 and CDR2: SGHDN, FVKESK. CDR3 size: 13 residues. CDR3 amino acids: CASSTRRVTEAFF. CDR3 in DNA: TGTGCCAGCAGCACCCGGCGGGTCACTGAAGCTTTCTTT.

This chain uses TRBV4-3 with TRBJ1-1; D possibly corresponds to TRBD1 (6 bases). This CDR3 has 17 amino acids. Per the germline V gene, CDR1 is LGHNA and CDR2 is YSLEER. Trimming took off 1 base at V and 1 base at J, with 16 bases between the two ends. CDR3: CASSQVPPQGRNTEAFF. Written as DNA, the CDR3 is TGCGCCAGCAGCCAAGTGCCCCCACAGGGAAGGAACACTGAAGCTTTCTTT.

The V gene is TRBV4-1, the J gene TRBJ1-5, with D tentatively TRBD1 (5 bases). This CDR3 region has 18 residues. The germline CDR1 and CDR2 sequences are MGHRA and YSYEKL. Trimming cost V 1 base and J 4 bases, with 20 bases left between them. CDR3 sequence reads: CASSQGMAGKIVNQPQHF. The DNA of the CDR3 is TGCGCCAGCAGCCAAGGAATGGCAGGGAAAATTGTGAATCAGCCCCAGCATTTT.

The chain combines TRBV6-1 with TRBJ2-2, with unresolved D. Trimming removed 0 bases at V and 2 bases at J, with 4 bases between. Germline CDR1 MNHNS, CDR2 SASEGT. CDR3 size: 14 residues. CDR3 bases: TGTGCCAGCAGTGAAGCGAGAAACACCGGGGAGCTGTTTTTT. Amino acid sequence: CASSEARNTGELFF.

The rearrangement links TRBV7-2 to TRBJ1-6; 7 nucleotides line up with TRBD1. This CDR3 has 18 amino acids. V shed 5 bases, J shed 3 bases, and the junction held 13 bases outside the gene matches. Per the germline V gene, CDR1 is SGHTA and CDR2 is FQGNSA. The CDR3 spells CASSRDSISLIYNSPLHF. The CDR3 nucleotides are TGTGCCAGCAGCCGGGACAGTATATCCCTAATCTATAATTCACCCCTCCACTTT.

This rearrangement joins TRBV5-5 to TRBJ1-1; D is unresolved. The CDR3 has 14 amino acids. Trimming removed 3 bases from V and 0 bases from J, with 9 bases in between. The germline gives CDR1 SGHKS, CDR2 YYEKEE (reference sequence). The CDR3 nucleotides read TGTGCCAGCAGCTGGGAGATTATGAACACTGAAGCTTTCTTT. Its protein product is CASSWEIMNTEAFF.

This clone came up a few times. This chain connects TRBV4-2 to TRBJ1-2, with 8 bases that match TRBD1. Trimming cost V 2 bases and J 4 bases; bases outside gene matches: 6. CDR1 is LGHNA, CDR2 YNFKEQ, per germline. CDR3 length: 15 residues. Here the CDR3 reads CASSQPTGTGYGYTF. The DNA for the CDR3 is TGTGCCAGCAGCCAACCCACCGGGACAGGCTATGGCTACACCTTC.

The chain has TRBV25-1 and TRBJ1-2; D is ambiguous. The CDR3 extends over 11 amino acids. Per the germline V gene, CDR1 is MGHDK and CDR2 is SYGVNS. Trimming left V 3 bases short and J 5 bases short, with 4 bases between. CDR3 region: CASSDYYGYTF. DNA for the CDR3: TGTGCCAGCAGTGATTATTATGGCTACACCTTC.

This rearrangement joins TRBV9 to TRBJ1-3, with TRBD1 identical over 7 bases. From germline, CDR1 is SGDLS and CDR2 YYNGEE. The CDR3 contains 15 residues. V dropped 4 bases and J dropped 4; count of bases not matched to a gene: 8. The CDR3 here is CASSPRQGAGNTIYF. DNA of the CDR3: TGTGCCAGCAGCCCGAGACAGGGCGCGGGAAACACCATATATTTT.

The chain couples TRBV2 to TRBJ2-2; D may be TRBD1 (6 bases). The CDR3 loop spans 15 amino acids. CDR1 and CDR2 (germline): SNHLY, FYNNEI. The V end lost 4 bases, the J end lost 4 bases, and 13 bases lay between the germline ends. CDR3 residues: CASSGQGTATGELFF. The CDR3 DNA reads TGTGCCAGCAGTGGGCAGGGGACGGCCACCGGGGAGCTGTTTTTT.

This chain connects TRBV2 to TRBJ1-5; D remains unclear. The CDR3 totals 14 residues. CDR1 is SNHLY and CDR2 is FYNNEI in the germline V gene. V shed 1 base and J shed 5 bases, with 9 bases lying between them. CDR3 region: CASSEERGYQPQHF. Here the CDR3 DNA reads TGTGCCAGCAGTGAAGAAAGAGGGTATCAGCCCCAGCATTTT.

The chain combines TRBV4-3 with TRBJ1-6; D not resolved. Trimming cost V 1 base and J 0 bases, with 7 bases left between them. The CDR3 length is 16 residues. CDR1 is LGHNA, CDR2 YSLEER, per germline. The CDR3 protein is CASSQAGGSYNSPLHF. The CDR3 nucleotides are TGCGCCAGCAGCCAAGCCGGAGGCTCCTATAATTCACCCCTCCACTTT.

The genes are TRBV19 and TRBJ1-4; perhaps TRBD1 as D (6 bases). The CDR3 loop spans 17 amino acids. V was cut by 5 bases and J by 2 bases, with 18 bases left in between. From germline, CDR1 is LNHDA and CDR2 SQIVND (reference sequence). The CDR3 region is CASSHLQGRGTNEKLFF. CDR3 DNA: TGTGCCAGTAGTCATTTACAGGGTAGGGGGACTAATGAAAAACTGTTTTTT.

The V gene is TRBV18, the J gene TRBJ2-1; 7 bases map to TRBD2. The CDR3 sequence is 17 residues long. J lost 0 bases, V lost 3 bases, and 8 bases had no gene match. Germline loops: CDR1 KGHSH, CDR2 LQKENI. The CDR3 DNA is TGTGCCAGCTCACCTCCAGCGGGAAGTTACTCCTACAATGAGCAGTTCTTC. Encoded protein: CASSPPAGSYSYNEQFF.

The chain uses TRBV13 and TRBJ2-2; 11 positions agree with TRBD1. The CDR3 sequence is 17 residues long. The V gene's germline CDR1 is PRHDT and CDR2 FYEKMQ (reference sequence). V trimming: 2 bases; J trimming: 6 bases; junction bases outside the gene matches: 8. CDR3 loop: CASSLQDRGRLAGELFF. In nucleotides, the CDR3 is TGTGCCAGCAGCTTACAGGACAGGGGGCGATTGGCCGGGGAGCTGTTTTTT.

The chain joins TRBV6-1 to TRBJ1-2; 7 positions agree with TRBD1. Germline CDR1 is MNHNS and CDR2 is SASEGT. The CDR3 spans 14 residues. V shed 5 bases, J shed 5 bases, and the junction held 8 bases outside the gene matches. The CDR3 sequence: CASSLEGAGYGYTF. The CDR3 nucleotides read TGTGCCAGCAGTCTGGAGGGGGCTGGGTATGGCTACACCTTC.

This clone was recorded a few times. The chain combines TRBV4-1 with TRBJ2-1, with D uncertain. The CDR3 length is 14 residues. Germline CDR1 reads MGHRA; CDR2 reads YSYEKL. The V end was cut by 4 bases, the J end by 2 bases, with 9 bases between. In DNA form, the CDR3 reads TGCGCCAGCAGCCTGAGCGAGACCTACAATGAGCAGTTCTTC. Translated: CASSLSETYNEQFF.

The rearrangement joins TRBV7-2 to TRBJ2-2; TRBD1 matches 9 bases. CDR1 is SGHTA, CDR2 FQGNSA, per germline. The V segment lost 4 bases and the J segment 3 bases; nucleotides outside the gene matches: 3. The CDR3 has 15 residues. In nucleotides, the CDR3 is TGTGCCAGCAGCTCCACAGGGGGCCACACCGGGGAGCTGTTTTTT. Protein sequence: CASSSTGGHTGELFF.

This rearrangement joins TRBV30 to TRBJ2-2; D may be TRBD1 (5 bases). Germline V gene sequence: CDR1 GTSNPN, CDR2 SVGIG (reference sequence). The CDR3 is made up of 12 amino acids. V was trimmed by 5 bases and J by 7 bases, leaving 11 bases between them. The CDR3 sequence is CAWGRGVGELFF. For the CDR3, the DNA is TGTGCCTGGGGAAGGGGCGTCGGGGAGCTGTTTTTT.

The gene calls are TRBV5-1 and TRBJ2-3; 12 nucleotides align to TRBD2. The germline V gene encodes CDR1 SGHRS and CDR2 YFSETQ. The V gene end was trimmed by 3 bases and the J gene end by 5 bases; junction bases not matched to a gene: 7. This CDR3 comprises 16 residues. The DNA of the CDR3 is TGCGCCAGCAGCTGGGCTAGCGGGGGGGCCGGAGATACGCAGTATTTT. Encoded protein: CASSWASGGAGDTQYF.

V gene TRBV4-3 combines with J gene TRBJ1-3; D is ambiguous. CDR1 is LGHNA, CDR2 YSLEER, per germline. This CDR3 region has 17 residues. Trimming left V 0 bases short and J 0 bases short, with 12 bases between. CDR3 loop: CASSQEGSTSSGNTIYF. The DNA for the CDR3 is TGCGCCAGCAGCCAAGAGGGTAGCACGAGCTCTGGAAACACCATATATTTT.

In regard to this clone: Sequence at one end of the junction differs from germline and may be a read error. This same CDR3 is encoded by further DNA sequences in the sample. This rearrangement joins TRBV7-2 to TRBJ1-5, with D perhaps TRBD1 (6 bases). This CDR3 is 14 amino acids long. The germline gives CDR1 SGHTA, CDR2 FQGNSA. DNA of the CDR3: TGCGCCAGCAGCTCTAGGACAGACGATCAGCCCCAGCATTTT. It is translated as CASSSRTDDQPQHF.

This clone was picked up a small number of times. The chain uses TRBV30 and TRBJ1-2, with D possibly matching TRBD1 (6 bases). The CDR3 extends over 12 amino acids. V was pared by 8 bases and J by 2 bases, with 12 bases between. Germline CDR1 is GTSNPN and CDR2 is SVGIG (reference sequence). DNA for the CDR3: TGTGCCGTACAGGGTTTCAACTATGGCTACACCTTC. This translates into CAVQGFNYGYTF.

V usage is TRBV5-5 and J usage is TRBJ1-1; no reliable D call. Germline V CDR1 and CDR2: SGHKS, YYEKEE (reference sequence). CDR3 length: 14 amino acids. Trimming stripped 0 bases from V and 4 bases from J, with 10 bases between. In nucleotides, the CDR3 is TGTGCCAGCAGCTTGGCCTGGCAGAGCACTGAAGCTTTCTTT. Its translation is CASSLAWQSTEAFF. The variable domain in full, with the rest retrieved from reference TRBV5-5 and TRBJ1-1, is DAGVTQSPTHLIKTRGQQVTLRCSPISGHKSVSWYQQVLGQGPQFIFQYYEKEERGRGNFPDRFSARQFPNYSSELNVNALLLGDSALYLCASSLAWQSTEAFFGQGTRLTVV.